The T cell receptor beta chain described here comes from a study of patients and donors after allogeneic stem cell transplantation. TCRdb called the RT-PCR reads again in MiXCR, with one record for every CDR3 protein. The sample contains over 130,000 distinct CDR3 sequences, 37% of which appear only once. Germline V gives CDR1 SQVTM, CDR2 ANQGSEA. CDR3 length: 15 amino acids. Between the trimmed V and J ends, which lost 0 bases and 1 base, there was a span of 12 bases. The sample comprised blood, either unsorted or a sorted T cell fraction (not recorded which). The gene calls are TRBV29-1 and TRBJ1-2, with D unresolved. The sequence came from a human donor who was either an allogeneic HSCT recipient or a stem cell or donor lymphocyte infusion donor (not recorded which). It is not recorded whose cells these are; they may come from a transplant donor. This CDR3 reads CSVEDLSGGNYGYTF. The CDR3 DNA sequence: TGCAGCGTTGAAGATCTTAGTGGCGGTAACTATGGCTACACCTTC.